This T cell receptor (beta chain) was observed in a study of T cell responses to AZD1222 COVID-19 vaccine. Study observations and caveats: Following two doses of AZD1222, Spike-specific TCR breadth and depth rose.

V trimming: 3 bases; J trimming: 10 bases; junction bases outside the gene matches: 4. CDR3 size: 14 residues. Germline V lookup: CDR1 SGDLS, CDR2 YYNGEE. Concerning this clone itself: What it recognizes is unknown.

TCRdb's copy holds only in-frame clones and misses some; the assay was immunoSEQ multiplex PCR. Counted here are 150,000 to 180,000 clones, about nine tenths occurring once; the ten biggest clones make up roughly 5%. Source: peripheral blood, taken on day 0 of MenACWY control vaccination. The receptor was derived from an adult in good health. This chain connects TRBV9 to TRBJ1-6, with TRBD1 matching over 10 bases. CDR3 protein: CASSAGTGESPLHF. The CDR3 DNA sequence: TGTGCCAGCAGCGCTGGGACAGGGGAGTCACCCCTCCACTTT.